This T cell receptor (beta chain) was identified during a study of vaccination and CD4 T cells after COVID-19. Notes on the study in general: The study found median SARS-CoV-2-reactive clonotypes rising from 21 to 38, not significantly. Convalescent patients displayed a median about 90% of reactive clones emerging only post-vaccination.

Treatment indicated: roughly ten-day PBMC culture with coronavirus spike peptide pools or control peptides (ViraFEST assay). Comment on this clonotype: Its antigen is as yet unknown.

Sequencing of DNA taken from cultured CD4+ T cells relied on the Oncomine TCR Beta short-read assay. MiXCR, run by TCRdb on the PCR reads, gives a single entry per CDR3 protein. The sample holds roughly 18,000 distinct CDR3 sequences, about 50% seen once. This receptor was obtained from a human donor who had recovered from COVID-19. This sample comprised CD4+ T cells from blood, cultured in vitro, obtained before SARS-CoV-2 vaccination.

CDR3 region: CASSVTSGRETQYF. The CDR3 DNA sequence: TGCGCCAGCAGCGTGACTAGCGGGAGAGAGACCCAGTACTTC. The rearrangement uses TRBV5-1 and TRBJ2-5; TRBD2 matches 12 bases. The CDR3 covers 14 residues. The germline V gene has CDR1 SGHRS and CDR2 YFSETQ. V lost 4 bases to trimming and J lost 4 bases; unmatched junction nucleotides: 2.